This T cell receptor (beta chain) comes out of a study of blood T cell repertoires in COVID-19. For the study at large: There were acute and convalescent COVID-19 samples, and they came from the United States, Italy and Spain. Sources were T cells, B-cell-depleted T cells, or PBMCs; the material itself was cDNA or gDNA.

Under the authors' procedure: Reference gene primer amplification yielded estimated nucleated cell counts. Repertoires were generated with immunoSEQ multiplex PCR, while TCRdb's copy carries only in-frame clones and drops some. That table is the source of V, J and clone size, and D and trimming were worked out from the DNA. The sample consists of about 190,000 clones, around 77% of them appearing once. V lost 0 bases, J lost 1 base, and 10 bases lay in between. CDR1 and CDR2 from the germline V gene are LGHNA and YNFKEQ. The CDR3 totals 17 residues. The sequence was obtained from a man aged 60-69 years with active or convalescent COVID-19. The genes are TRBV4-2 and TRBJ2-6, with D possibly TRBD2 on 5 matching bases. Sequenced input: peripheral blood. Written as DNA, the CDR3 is TGTGCCAGCAGCCAAGACTCTCAGCGGTCTGGGGCCAACGTCCTGACTTTC. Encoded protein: CASSQDSQRSGANVLTF.